One TCR beta chain is described in this entry. The source of the sample is a study of blood T cells in healthy people across ages. Using a J-beta primer mix together with a sample-barcoded 5' primer, a second PCR was run for roughly 7 to 12 cycles. From the 5' RACE reads, TCRdb called clonotypes with MiXCR, one entry per CDR3 protein. The table lists about 720,000 distinct CDR3 sequences, 20% to 25% of them singletons. The CDR3 extends over 15 amino acids. The J gene is TRBJ2-7, the V gene TRBV21-1. TRBV21-1 is a documented pseudogene. The clonotype was recovered from a man aged 65-85 years in good health. Sequenced material: blood. In nucleotides, the CDR3 is TGTGCCAGCAGCATTATGGTGGTGGGCTCCTACGAGCAGTACGTC. Amino acids: CASSIMVVGSYEQYV.